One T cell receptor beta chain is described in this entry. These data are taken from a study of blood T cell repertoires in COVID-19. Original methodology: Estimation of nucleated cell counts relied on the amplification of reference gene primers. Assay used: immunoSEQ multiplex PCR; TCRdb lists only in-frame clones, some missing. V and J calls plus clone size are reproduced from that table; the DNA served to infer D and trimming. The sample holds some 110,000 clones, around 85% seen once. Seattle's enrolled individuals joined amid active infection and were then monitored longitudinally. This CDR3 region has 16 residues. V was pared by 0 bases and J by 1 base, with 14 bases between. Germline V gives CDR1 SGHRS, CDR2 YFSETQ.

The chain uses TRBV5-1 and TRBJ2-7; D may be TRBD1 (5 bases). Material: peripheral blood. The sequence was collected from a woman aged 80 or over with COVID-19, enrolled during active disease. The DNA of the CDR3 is TGCGCCAGCAGCTTGGGACAGCTGATCTCTTCCTACGAGCAGTACTTC. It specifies CASSLGQLISSYEQYF.